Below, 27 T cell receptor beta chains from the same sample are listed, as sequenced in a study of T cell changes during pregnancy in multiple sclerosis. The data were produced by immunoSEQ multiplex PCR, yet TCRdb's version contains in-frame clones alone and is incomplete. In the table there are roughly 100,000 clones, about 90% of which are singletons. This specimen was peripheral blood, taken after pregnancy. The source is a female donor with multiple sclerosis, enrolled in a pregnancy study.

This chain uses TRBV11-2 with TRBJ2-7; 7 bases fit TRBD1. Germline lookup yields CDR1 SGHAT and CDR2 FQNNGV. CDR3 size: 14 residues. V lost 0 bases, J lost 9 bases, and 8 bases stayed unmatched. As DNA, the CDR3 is TGTGCCAGCAGCTTAGATTCGCCCAGGACAGGGCAGTACTTC. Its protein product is CASSLDSPRTGQYF.

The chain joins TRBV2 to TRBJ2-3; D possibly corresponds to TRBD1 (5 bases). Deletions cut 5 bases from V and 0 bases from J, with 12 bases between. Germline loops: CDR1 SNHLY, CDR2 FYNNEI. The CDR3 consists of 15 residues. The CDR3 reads CASSPQALSTDTQYF. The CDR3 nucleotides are TGTGCCAGCAGTCCACAGGCTCTCAGCACAGATACGCAGTATTTT.

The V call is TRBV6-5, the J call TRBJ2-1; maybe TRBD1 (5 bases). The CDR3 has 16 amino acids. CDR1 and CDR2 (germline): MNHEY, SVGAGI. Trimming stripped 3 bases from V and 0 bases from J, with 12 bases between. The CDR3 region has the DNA TGTGCCAGCAGTTATCTTTCAGGGCTCTCCTACAATGAGCAGTTCTTC. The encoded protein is CASSYLSGLSYNEQFF.

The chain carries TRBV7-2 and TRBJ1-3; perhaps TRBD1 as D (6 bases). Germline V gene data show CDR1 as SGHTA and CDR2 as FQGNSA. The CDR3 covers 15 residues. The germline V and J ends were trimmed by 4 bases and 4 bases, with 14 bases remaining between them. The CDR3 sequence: CASSSDRPLGNTIYF. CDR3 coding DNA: TGTGCCAGCAGCTCGGACAGACCTTTGGGAAACACCATATATTTT. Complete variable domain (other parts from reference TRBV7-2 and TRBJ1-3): GAGVSQSPSNKVTEKGKDVELRCDPISGHTALYWYRQSLGQGLEFLIYFQGNSAPDKSGLPSDRFSAERTGGSVSTLTIQRTQQEDSAVYLCASSSDRPLGNTIYFGEGSWLTVV.

CDR3 sequence (DNA): TGCGCCAGCAGCCAAGAGGGCAGGGTTACTGAAGCTTTCTTT. Protein product: CASSQEGRVTEAFF. The V gene is TRBV4-1, the J gene TRBJ1-1; a weak D match, TRBD1 (5 bases). The V end was cut by 0 bases, the J end by 5 bases, with 10 bases between. This CDR3 has 14 amino acids. Germline loops: CDR1 MGHRA, CDR2 YSYEKL.

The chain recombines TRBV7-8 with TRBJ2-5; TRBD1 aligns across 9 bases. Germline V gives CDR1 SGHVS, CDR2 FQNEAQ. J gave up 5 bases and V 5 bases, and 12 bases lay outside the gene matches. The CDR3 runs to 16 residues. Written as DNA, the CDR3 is TGTGCCAGCAGCCCTTACAGGGGGCGCGTGGGTGAGACCCAGTACTTC. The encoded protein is CASSPYRGRVGETQYF.

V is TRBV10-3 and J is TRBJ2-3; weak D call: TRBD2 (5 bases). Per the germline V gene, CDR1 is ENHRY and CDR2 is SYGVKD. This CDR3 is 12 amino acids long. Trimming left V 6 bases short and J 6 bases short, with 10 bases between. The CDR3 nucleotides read TGTGCCATCAGCGATAGGAGGGATACGCAGTATTTT. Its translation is CAISDRRDTQYF.

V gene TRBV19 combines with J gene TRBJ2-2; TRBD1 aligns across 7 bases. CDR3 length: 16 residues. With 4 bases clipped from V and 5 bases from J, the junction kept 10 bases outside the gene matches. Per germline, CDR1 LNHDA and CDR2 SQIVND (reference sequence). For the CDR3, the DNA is TGTGCCAGTAGTACCACGACAGGGCGGATTACCGGGGAGCTGTTTTTT. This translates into CASSTTTGRITGELFF.

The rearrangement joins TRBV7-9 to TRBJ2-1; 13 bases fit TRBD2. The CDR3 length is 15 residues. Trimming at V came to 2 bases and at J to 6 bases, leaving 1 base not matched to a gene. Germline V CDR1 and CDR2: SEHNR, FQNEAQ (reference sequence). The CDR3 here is CASSLTSGGVNEQFF. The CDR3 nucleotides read TGTGCCAGCAGCTTAACTAGCGGGGGGGTCAATGAGCAGTTCTTC.

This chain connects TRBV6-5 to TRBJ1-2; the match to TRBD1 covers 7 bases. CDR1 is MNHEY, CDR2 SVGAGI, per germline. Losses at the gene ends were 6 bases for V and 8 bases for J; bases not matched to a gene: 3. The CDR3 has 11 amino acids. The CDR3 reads CASRGGGGYTF. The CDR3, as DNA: TGTGCCAGCAGAGGGGGCGGGGGCTACACCTTC.

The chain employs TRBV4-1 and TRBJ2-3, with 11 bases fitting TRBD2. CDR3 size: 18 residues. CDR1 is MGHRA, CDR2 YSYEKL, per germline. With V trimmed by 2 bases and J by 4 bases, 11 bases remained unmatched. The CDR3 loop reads CASSQPRGSGGASDTQYF. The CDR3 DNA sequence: TGCGCCAGCAGCCAACCCAGGGGTAGCGGGGGGGCATCAGATACGCAGTATTTT.

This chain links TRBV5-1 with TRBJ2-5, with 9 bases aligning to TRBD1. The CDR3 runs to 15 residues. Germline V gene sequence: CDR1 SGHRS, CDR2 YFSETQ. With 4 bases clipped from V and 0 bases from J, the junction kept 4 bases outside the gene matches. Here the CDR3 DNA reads TGCGCCAGCAGCCCAGGGGACAGGGACCAAGAGACCCAGTACTTC. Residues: CASSPGDRDQETQYF.

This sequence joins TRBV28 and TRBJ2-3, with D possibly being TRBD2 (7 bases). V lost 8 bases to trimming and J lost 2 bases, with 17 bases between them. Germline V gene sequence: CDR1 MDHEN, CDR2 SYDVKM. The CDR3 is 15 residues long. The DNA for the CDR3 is TGTGCCAGCCGGGGGGCCGGACGAGTCACAGATACGCAGTATTTT. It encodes CASRGAGRVTDTQYF.

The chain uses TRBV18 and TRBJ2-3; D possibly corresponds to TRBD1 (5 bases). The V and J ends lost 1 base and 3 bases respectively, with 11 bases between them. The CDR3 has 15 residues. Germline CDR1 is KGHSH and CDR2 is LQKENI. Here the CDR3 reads CASSPRDRRTDTQYF. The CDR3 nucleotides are TGTGCCAGCTCACCACGCGACAGAAGAACAGATACGCAGTATTTT.

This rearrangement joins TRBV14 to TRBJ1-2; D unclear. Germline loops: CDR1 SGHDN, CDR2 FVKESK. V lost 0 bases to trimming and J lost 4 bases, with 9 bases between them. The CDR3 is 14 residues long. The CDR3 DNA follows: TGTGCCAGCAGCCAAGACCTAGACGGCTATGGCTACACCTTC. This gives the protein CASSQDLDGYGYTF.

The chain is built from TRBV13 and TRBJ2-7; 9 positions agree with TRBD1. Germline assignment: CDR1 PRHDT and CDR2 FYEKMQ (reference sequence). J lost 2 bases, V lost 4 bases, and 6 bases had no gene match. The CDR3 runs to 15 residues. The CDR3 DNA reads TGTGCCAGCAGCTCCCCGGGACAGGGTGCCTACGAGCAGTACTTC. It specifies CASSSPGQGAYEQYF. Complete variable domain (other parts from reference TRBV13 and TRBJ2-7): AAGVIQSPRHLIKEKRETATLKCYPIPRHDTVYWYQQGPGQDPQFLISFYEKMQSDKGSIPDRFSAQQFSDYHSELNMSSLELGDSALYFCASSSPGQGAYEQYFGPGTRLTVT.

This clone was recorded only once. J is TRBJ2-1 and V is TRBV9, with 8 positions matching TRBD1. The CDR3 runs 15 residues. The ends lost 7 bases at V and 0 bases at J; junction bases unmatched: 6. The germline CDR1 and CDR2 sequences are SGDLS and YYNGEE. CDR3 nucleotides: TGTGCCAGCGGACAGGGACCGGGCTCCTACAATGAGCAGTTCTTC. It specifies CASGQGPGSYNEQFF.

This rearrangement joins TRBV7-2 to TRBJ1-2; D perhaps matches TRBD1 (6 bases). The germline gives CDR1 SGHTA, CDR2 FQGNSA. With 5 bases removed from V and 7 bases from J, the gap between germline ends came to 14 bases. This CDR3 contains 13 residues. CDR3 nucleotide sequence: TGTGCCAGCAGCCGTGCGGGGGGCCCTGGCTACACCTTC. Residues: CASSRAGGPGYTF.

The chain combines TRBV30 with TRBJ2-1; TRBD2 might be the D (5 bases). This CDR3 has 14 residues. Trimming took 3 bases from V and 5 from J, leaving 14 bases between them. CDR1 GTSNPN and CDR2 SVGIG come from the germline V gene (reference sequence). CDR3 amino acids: CAWRDLEGNNEQFF. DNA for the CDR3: TGTGCCTGGAGAGATCTAGAGGGTAACAATGAGCAGTTCTTC.

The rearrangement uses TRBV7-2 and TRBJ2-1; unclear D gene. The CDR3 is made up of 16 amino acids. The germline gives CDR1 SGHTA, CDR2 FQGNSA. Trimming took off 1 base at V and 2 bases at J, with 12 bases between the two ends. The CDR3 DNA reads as TGTGCCAGCAGCTTAGTTAGTGGGCAACCCTACAATGAGCAGTTCTTC. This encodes CASSLVSGQPYNEQFF.

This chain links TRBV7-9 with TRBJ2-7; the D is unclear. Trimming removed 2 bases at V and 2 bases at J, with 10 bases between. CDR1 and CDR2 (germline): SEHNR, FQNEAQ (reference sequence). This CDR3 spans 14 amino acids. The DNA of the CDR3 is TGTGCCAGCAGCTTAAACTACCGAACCTACGAGCAGTACTTC. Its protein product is CASSLNYRTYEQYF.

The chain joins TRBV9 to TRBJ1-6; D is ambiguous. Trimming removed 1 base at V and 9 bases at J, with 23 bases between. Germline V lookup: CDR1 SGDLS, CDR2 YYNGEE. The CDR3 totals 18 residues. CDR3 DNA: TGTGCCAGCAGCGTATCCCCCTCCTCTTCAGGTTCAGGTTCACCCCTCCACTTT. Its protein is CASSVSPSSSGSGSPLHF. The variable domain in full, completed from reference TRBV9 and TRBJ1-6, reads DSGVTQTPKHLITATGQRVTLRCSPRSGDLSVYWYQQSLDQGLQFLIQYYNGEERAKGNILERFSAQQFPDLHSELNLSSLELGDSALYFCASSVSPSSSGSGSPLHFGNGTRLTVT.

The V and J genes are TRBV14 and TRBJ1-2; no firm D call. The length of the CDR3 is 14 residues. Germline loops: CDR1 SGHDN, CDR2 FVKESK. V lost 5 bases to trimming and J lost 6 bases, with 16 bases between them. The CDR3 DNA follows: TGTGCCAGCAGCTTATTGCCCGGGGATGATGGCTACACCTTC. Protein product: CASSLLPGDDGYTF.

The CDR3: CASSSLTGDLDNEQFF. For the CDR3, the DNA is TGCGCCAGCAGCTCCCTCACGGGAGACCTCGACAATGAGCAGTTCTTC. The chain has TRBV5-1 and TRBJ2-1; a weak D match, TRBD2 (6 bases). The CDR3 sequence is 16 residues long. Deletions cut 3 bases from V and 5 bases from J, with 18 bases between. Germline values: CDR1 SGHRS, CDR2 YFSETQ.

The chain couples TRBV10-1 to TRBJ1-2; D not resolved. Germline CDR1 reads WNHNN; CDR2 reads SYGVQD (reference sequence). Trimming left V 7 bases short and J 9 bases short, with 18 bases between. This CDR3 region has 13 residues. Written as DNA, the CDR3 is TGCGCCAGCAAGCCTTCAGACCCAGGTTGCTACACCTTC. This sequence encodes CASKPSDPGCYTF.

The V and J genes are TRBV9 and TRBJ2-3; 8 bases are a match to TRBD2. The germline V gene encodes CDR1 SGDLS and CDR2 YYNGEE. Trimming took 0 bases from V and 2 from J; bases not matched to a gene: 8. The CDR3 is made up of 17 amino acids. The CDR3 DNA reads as TGTGCCAGCAGCGTAGGGGGTAGCGGGGTGATCACAGATACGCAGTATTTT. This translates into CASSVGGSGVITDTQYF.

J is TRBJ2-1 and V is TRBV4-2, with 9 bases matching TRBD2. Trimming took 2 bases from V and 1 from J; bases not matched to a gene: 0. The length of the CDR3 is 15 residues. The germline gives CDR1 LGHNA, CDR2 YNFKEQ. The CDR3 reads CASSQLAGSYNEQFF. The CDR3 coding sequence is TGTGCCAGCAGCCAACTAGCGGGGTCCTACAATGAGCAGTTCTTC.